The clone carrying this T cell receptor beta chain appeared many times. Its antigen remains unidentified. After constant-region reverse-primer amplification, full-length variable regions underwent semi-nested PCR with Nested Universal Primer A. TCRdb ran MiXCR on the 5' RACE reads and lists one entry per CDR3 protein. Here the sample spans about 57,000 distinct CDR3 sequences, 25% to 30% being singletons. The study's findings and limits: Tumor memory CD4+ T cell TCR gene usage was found to cluster with blood and lymph node memory CD4+ cells and with lymph node naive CD4+ cells. Tumor Treg TCRs overlapped most with tumor naive CD4+ cells.

Germline V gene data show CDR1 as SQVTM and CDR2 as ANQGSEA. The CDR3 spans 11 residues. V trimming: 6 bases; J trimming: 5 bases; junction bases outside the gene matches: 0. The memory fraction was CD4+CD45RO+CD25- cells. Source material: tumor-infiltrating memory CD4+ T cells sorted from the breast tumor. As for subset: memory CD4+ T cells, CD4+CD45RO+CD25-. V usage is TRBV29-1 and J usage is TRBJ2-2, with 7 bases that match TRBD1. The source of this sequence is a female donor with breast cancer. For the CDR3, the DNA is TGCAGCGTACAGGGGACCGGGGAGCTGTTTTTT. Translating it yields CSVQGTGELFF.